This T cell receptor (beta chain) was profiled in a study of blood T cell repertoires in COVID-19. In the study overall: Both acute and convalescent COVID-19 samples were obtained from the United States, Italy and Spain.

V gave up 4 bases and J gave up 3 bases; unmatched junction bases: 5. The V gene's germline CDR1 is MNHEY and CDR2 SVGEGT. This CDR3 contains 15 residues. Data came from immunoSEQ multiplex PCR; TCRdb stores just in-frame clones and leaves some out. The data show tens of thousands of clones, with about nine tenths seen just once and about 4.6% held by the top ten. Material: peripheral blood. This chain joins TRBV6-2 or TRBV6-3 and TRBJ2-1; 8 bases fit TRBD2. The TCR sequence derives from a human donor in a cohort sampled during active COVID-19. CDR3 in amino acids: CASSLSSGGYNEQFF. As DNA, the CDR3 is TGTGCCAGCAGTTTGTCCAGCGGGGGCTACAATGAGCAGTTCTTC.